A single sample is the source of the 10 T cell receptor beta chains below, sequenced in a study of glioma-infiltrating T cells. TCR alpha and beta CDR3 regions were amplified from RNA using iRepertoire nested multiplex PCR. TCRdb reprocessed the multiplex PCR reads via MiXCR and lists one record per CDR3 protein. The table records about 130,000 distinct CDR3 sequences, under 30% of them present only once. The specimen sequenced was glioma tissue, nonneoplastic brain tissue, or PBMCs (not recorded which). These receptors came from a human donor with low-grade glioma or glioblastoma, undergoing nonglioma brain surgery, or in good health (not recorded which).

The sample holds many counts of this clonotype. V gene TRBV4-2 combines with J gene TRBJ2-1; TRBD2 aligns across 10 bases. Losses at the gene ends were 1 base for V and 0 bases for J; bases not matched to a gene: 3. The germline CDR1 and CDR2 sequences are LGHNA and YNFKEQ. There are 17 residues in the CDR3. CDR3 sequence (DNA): TGTGCCAGCAGCCAAGCAGCGGGGGGGAGCTCCTACAATGAGCAGTTCTTC. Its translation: CASSQAAGGSSYNEQFF.

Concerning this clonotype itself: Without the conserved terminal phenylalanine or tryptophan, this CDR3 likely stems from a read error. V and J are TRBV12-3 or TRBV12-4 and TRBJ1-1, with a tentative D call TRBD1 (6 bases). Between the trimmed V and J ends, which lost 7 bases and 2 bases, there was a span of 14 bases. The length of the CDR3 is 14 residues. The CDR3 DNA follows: TGTGCCAGCACCGCGACAGGAGTTAACACTGAAGCTTTCCTT. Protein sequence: CASTATGVNTEAFL.

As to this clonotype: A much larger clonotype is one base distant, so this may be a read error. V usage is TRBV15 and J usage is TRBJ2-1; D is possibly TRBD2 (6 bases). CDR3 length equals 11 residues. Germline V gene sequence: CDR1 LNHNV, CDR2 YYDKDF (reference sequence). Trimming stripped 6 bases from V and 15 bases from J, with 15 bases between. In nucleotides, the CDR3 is TGTGCCACCAGAGAGAGGGGACTGCTGTTCTTC. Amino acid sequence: CATRERGLLFF.

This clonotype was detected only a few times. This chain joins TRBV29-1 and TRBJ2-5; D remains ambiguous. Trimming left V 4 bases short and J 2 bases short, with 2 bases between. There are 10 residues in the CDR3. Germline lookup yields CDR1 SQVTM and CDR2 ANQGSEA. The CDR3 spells CSVGQETQYF. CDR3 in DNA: TGCAGCGTTGGACAAGAGACCCAGTACTTC.

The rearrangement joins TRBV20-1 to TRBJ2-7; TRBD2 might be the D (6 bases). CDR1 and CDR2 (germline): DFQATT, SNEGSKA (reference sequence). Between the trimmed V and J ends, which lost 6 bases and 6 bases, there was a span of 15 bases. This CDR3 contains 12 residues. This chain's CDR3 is CSAAVGLVEQYV. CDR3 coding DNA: TGCAGTGCCGCCGTGGGACTGGTCGAGCAGTACGTC.

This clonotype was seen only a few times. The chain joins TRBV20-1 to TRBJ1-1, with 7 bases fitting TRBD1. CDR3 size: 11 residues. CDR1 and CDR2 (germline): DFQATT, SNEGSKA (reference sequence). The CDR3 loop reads CMPGGRTEAFF. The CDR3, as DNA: TGCATGCCAGGGGGACGGACTGAAGCTTTCTTT.

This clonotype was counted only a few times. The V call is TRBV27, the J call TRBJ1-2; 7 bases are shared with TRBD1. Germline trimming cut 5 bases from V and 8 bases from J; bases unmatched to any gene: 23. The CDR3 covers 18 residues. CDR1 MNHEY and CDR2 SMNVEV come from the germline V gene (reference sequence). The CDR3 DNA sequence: TGTGCCAGCAGTAGAAAGAACCCCTCCGGGACAGCGAACGCGGGCTACACCTTC. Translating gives CASSRKNPSGTANAGYTF.

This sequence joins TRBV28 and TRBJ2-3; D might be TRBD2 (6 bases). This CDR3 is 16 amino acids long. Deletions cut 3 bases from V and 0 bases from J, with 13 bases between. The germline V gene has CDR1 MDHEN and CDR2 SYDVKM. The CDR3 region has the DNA TGTGCCAGCAGTTTGCTCTGGGGGGAAAGCACAGATACGCAGTATTTT. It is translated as CASSLLWGESTDTQYF.

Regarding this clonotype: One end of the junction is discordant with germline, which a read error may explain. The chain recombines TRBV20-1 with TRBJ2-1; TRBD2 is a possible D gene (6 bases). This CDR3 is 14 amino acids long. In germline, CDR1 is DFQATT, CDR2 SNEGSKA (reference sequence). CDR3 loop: CSARGGGDYNEQFF. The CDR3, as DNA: TGCAGTGCCAGAGGCGGAGGGGATTACAATGAGCAGTTCTTC.

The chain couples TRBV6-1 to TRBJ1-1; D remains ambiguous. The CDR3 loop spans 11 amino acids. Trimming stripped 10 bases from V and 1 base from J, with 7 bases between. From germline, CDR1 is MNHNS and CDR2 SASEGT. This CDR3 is CATLGNTEAFF. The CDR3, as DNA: TGTGCCACACTGGGGAACACTGAAGCTTTCTTT.